This T cell receptor (beta chain) was retrieved from a study of blood T cell repertoires in COVID-19. Study context: COVID-19 samples, acute and convalescent, were from the United States, Italy and Spain. PBMCs, B-cell-depleted T cells, or T cells were the source of the cDNA or gDNA that made up the material.

Per the germline V gene, CDR1 is SGHDT and CDR2 is YYEEEE. V was shortened by 1 base and J by 6 bases, with 17 bases between the two germline ends. The CDR3 covers 17 residues. Per the original methods: It was from reference gene primer amplification that nucleated cell counts were estimated. The repertoire was sequenced with immunoSEQ multiplex PCR; TCRdb's copy has only in-frame clones and lacks some. The DNA gave D and trimming, while V, J and clone size come from that table. In the table there are approximately 140,000 clones, about 85% of which are singletons. The rearrangement links TRBV5-6 to TRBJ1-6; maybe TRBD1 (5 bases). This TCR was sampled from a woman aged 60 to 75 with active or convalescent COVID-19. Material: peripheral blood. The CDR3 DNA follows: TGTGCCAGCAGCTTGTGGTTTGGAGGGGCGTTTAATTCACCCCTCCACTTT. Translated, it gives CASSLWFGGAFNSPLHF.